Given below is one T cell receptor beta chain in context. Its antigen is still unknown. The record originates from a study of response to subunit inactivated influenza vaccine. The CDR3 covers 15 residues. Trimming left V 0 bases short and J 3 bases short, with 8 bases between. Germline V CDR1 and CDR2: SGHTA, FQGNSA. TCRdb fed the RT-PCR reads into MiXCR, producing one record per CDR3 protein. The table records about 520,000 distinct CDR3 sequences, 25% of them present only once. Study-level points and caveats: That few new T cells are recruited by each seasonal influenza vaccination was the authors' suggestion.

This sample comprised CD4+ T cells sorted from PBMCs, obtained approximately 5 days after vaccination. This TCR was recovered from a man aged 50 to 59 who received an inactivated influenza vaccine. The chain uses TRBV7-2 and TRBJ2-2; D not certain. CDR3 amino acids: CASSLANGYTGELFF. In nucleotides, the CDR3 is TGTGCCAGCAGCTTAGCGAACGGATACACCGGGGAGCTGTTTTTT. Complete variable domain (other parts from reference TRBV7-2 and TRBJ2-2): GAGVSQSPSNKVTEKGKDVELRCDPISGHTALYWYRQSLGQGLEFLIYFQGNSAPDKSGLPSDRFSAERTGGSVSTLTIQRTQQEDSAVYLCASSLANGYTGELFFGEGSRLTVL.